These 4 T cell receptor beta chains came from one sample sequenced in a study of blood T cell repertoires in COVID-19 (dated by TCRdb to the early 2020s). The library was built by means of the immunoSEQ multiplex PCR assay. Held by TCRdb, this immuneACCESS table contains in-frame sequences only and omits some clones. Under half of the omission traces to an unresolved V gene where checked; the cause of the rest is unknown. The sample contains 50,000 or so clones, almost 90% of them found a single time. 13% of the sample is in the top ten clones. The sample consisted of peripheral blood. The source of these receptors is a man aged 60-69 years with active COVID-19.

V is TRBV5-1 and J is TRBJ2-4, with TRBD1 matching over 8 bases. The germline V gene has CDR1 SGHRS and CDR2 YFSETQ. The length of the CDR3 is 14 residues. V gave up 0 bases and J gave up 5 bases; unmatched junction bases: 1. The CDR3 sequence is CASSLGQGQNIQYF. Here the CDR3 DNA reads TGCGCCAGCAGCTTGGGACAGGGGCAAAACATTCAGTACTTC. The whole variable domain, remainder taken from reference TRBV5-1 and TRBJ2-4, is KAGVTQTPRYLIKTRGQQVTLSCSPISGHRSVSWYQQTPGQGLQFLFEYFSETQRNKGNFPGRFSGRQFSNSRSEMNVSTLELGDSALYLCASSLGQGQNIQYFGAGTRLSVL.

The chain combines TRBV9 with TRBJ2-2, with D possibly being TRBD1 (6 bases). CDR1 SGDLS and CDR2 YYNGEE come from the germline V gene. The V and J ends lost 2 bases and 4 bases respectively, with 12 bases between them. CDR3 size: 15 residues. The CDR3 nucleotides read TGTGCCAGCAGCGTCCAGGGGTCGAGCACCGGGGAGCTGTTTTTT. It yields the protein CASSVQGSSTGELFF.

The chain has TRBV7-9 and TRBJ2-7; 9 bases fit TRBD1. J was trimmed by 1 base and V by 5 bases; bases with no gene match: 6. CDR3 length equals 15 residues. Per germline, CDR1 SEHNR and CDR2 FQNEAQ (reference sequence). This CDR3 is CASSEGQGLSYEQYF. DNA for the CDR3: TGTGCCAGCAGCGAGGGACAGGGCCTATCCTACGAGCAGTACTTC.

This clone was seen once. This chain connects TRBV29-1 to TRBJ2-3; maybe TRBD1 (6 bases). The CDR3 has 12 amino acids. Germline CDR1 reads SQVTM; CDR2 reads ANQGSEA. Trimming took 6 bases from V and 1 from J, leaving 8 bases between them. This chain's CDR3 is CSVEGGTDTQYF. For the CDR3, the DNA is TGCAGCGTCGAGGGGGGCACAGATACGCAGTATTTT.